The 16 T cell receptor beta chains listed next were all sequenced from one sample in a study of blood T cell repertoires in COVID-19. Profiling relied on immunoSEQ multiplex PCR, and the TCRdb table lists in-frame clones only, not all of them. The sample holds some 430,000 clones, roughly 87% seen once. The sequenced material came from PBMCs or T cells enriched from blood (not recorded which). The receptors originated from a man younger than 30 who had recovered from COVID-19.

The rearrangement joins TRBV4-1 to TRBJ1-2; unclear D gene. The ends were cut back, 0 bases at V and 1 base at J, with 6 bases in the middle. Germline CDR1 reads MGHRA; CDR2 reads YSYEKL. The length of the CDR3 is 14 residues. CDR3 nucleotide sequence: TGCGCCAGCAGCCAAGATCCGCGTAACTATGGCTACACCTTC. It yields the protein CASSQDPRNYGYTF.

J is TRBJ2-6 and V is TRBV2; 8 nucleotides agree with TRBD1. CDR3 size: 17 residues. J lost 1 base, V lost 7 bases, and 9 bases had no gene match. Germline V CDR1 and CDR2: SNHLY, FYNNEI. Written as DNA, the CDR3 is TGTGCCAGCAACCCGGGGACAGGTCGGTCTGGGGCCAACGTCCTGACTTTC. Protein sequence: CASNPGTGRSGANVLTF.

The chain recombines TRBV19 with TRBJ2-7, with 14 bases matching TRBD2. CDR3 size: 16 residues. Germline values: CDR1 LNHDA, CDR2 SQIVND (reference sequence). The V gene end was trimmed by 5 bases and the J gene end by 6 bases; junction bases not matched to a gene: 9. The CDR3 is CASSPRLAGGTREQYF. As DNA, the CDR3 is TGTGCCAGTAGTCCACGACTAGCGGGAGGGACGCGCGAGCAGTACTTC.

The chain combines TRBV7-9 with TRBJ2-1; 7 bases fit TRBD2. CDR3 length: 12 amino acids. Looked up from germline, CDR1 is SEHNR and CDR2 is FQNEAQ (reference sequence). With 8 bases clipped from V and 6 bases from J, the junction kept 4 bases outside the gene matches. The CDR3 protein is CASGGSSNEQFF. The CDR3 coding sequence is TGTGCCAGCGGCGGGAGTAGCAATGAGCAGTTCTTC.

This clone was seen just once. The chain has TRBV6-4 and TRBJ1-5; a weak D match, TRBD1 (6 bases). CDR3 length: 17 amino acids. Germline CDR1 is MRHNA and CDR2 is SNTAGT. Trimming stripped 8 bases from V and 0 bases from J, with 20 bases between. The CDR3 DNA reads TGTGCCAGCCTCCGGGACACGGACATGTATAGCAATCAGCCCCAGCATTTT. Translation gives CASLRDTDMYSNQPQHF.

This clone was detected once. The V call is TRBV18, the J call TRBJ1-5; D gene unclear. The V end was cut by 4 bases, the J end by 7 bases, with 14 bases between. Germline loops: CDR1 KGHSH, CDR2 LQKENI. The CDR3 spans 14 residues. CDR3 coding DNA: TGTGCCAGCTCACAGAGCAACGGAGGACAGCCCCAGCATTTT. This gives the protein CASSQSNGGQPQHF.

This chain connects TRBV2 to TRBJ2-1; 9 bases agree with TRBD1. Germline CDR1 and CDR2: SNHLY and FYNNEI. J gave up 5 bases and V 8 bases, and 4 bases lay outside the gene matches. The CDR3 totals 13 residues. The CDR3 reads CASPTGGNNEQFF. CDR3 nucleotide sequence: TGTGCCAGCCCCACAGGGGGCAACAATGAGCAGTTCTTC.

The chain uses TRBV3-1 (or the pseudogene TRBV3-2) and TRBJ1-6, with 8 bases that match TRBD1. This CDR3 is 18 amino acids long. The V gene end was trimmed by 0 bases and the J gene end by 3 bases; junction bases not matched to a gene: 7. CDR1 is LGHDT, CDR2 YNNKEL, per germline (reference sequence). The CDR3, as DNA: TGTGCCAGCAGCCAAGATCGCGGACAGGGTGTCTATAATTCACCCCTCCACTTT. The encoded protein is CASSQDRGQGVYNSPLHF.

A note on this clone: Other DNA sequences from this sample encode an identical CDR3 as well. The chain couples TRBV3-1 (or the pseudogene TRBV3-2) to TRBJ1-2; a weak D match, TRBD1 (5 bases). The CDR3 spans 14 residues. V lost 2 bases to trimming and J lost 4 bases, with 11 bases between them. The germline V gene has CDR1 LGHDT and CDR2 YNNKEL (reference sequence). CDR3 residues: CASSQQGLFYGYTF. In DNA, the CDR3 is TGTGCCAGCAGCCAACAGGGCCTCTTCTATGGCTACACCTTC.

The rearrangement joins TRBV16 to TRBJ2-7; no firm D call. Germline assignment: CDR1 KGHSY and CDR2 FQNENV. V lost 0 bases to trimming and J lost 6 bases, with 6 bases between them. The CDR3 covers 12 residues. In DNA form, the CDR3 reads TGTGCCAGCAGCCAATCTCGAGTCGAGCAGTACTTC. Its protein is CASSQSRVEQYF.

V usage is TRBV11-3 and J usage is TRBJ1-4; possible D gene TRBD1, 5 bases. The CDR3 contains 16 residues. Trimming cost V 5 bases and J 0 bases, with 13 bases left between them. Germline V lookup: CDR1 SGHNT, CDR2 YENEEA. CDR3 DNA: TGTGCCAGCAGCCCAGACCCCAGGGCAACTAATGAAAAACTGTTTTTT. Translated, it gives CASSPDPRATNEKLFF.

For the CDR3, the DNA is TGTGCCAGCAGCCTACAGGGTCAGCCCCAGCATTTT. The encoded protein is CASSLQGQPQHF. The chain is built from TRBV5-6 and TRBJ1-5, with D tentatively TRBD1 (6 bases). This CDR3 has 12 residues. CDR1 is SGHDT, CDR2 YYEEEE, per germline. Deletions cut 4 bases from V and 6 bases from J, with 8 bases between.

The chain employs TRBV5-8 and TRBJ1-3; D not resolved. Trimming removed 1 base from V and 7 bases from J, with 12 bases in between. The CDR3 contains 14 residues. CDR1 is SGHTS and CDR2 is YDEGEE in the germline V gene. CDR3 residues: CASSLTSADNTIYF. Written as DNA, the CDR3 is TGTGCCAGCAGCTTGACATCGGCGGATAACACCATATATTTT. The whole variable domain, filled in from reference TRBV5-8 and TRBJ1-3, reads EAGVTQSPTHLIKTRGQQATLRCSPISGHTSVYWYQQALGLGLQFLLWYDEGEERNRGNFPPRFSGRQFPNYSSELNVNALELEDSALYLCASSLTSADNTIYFGEGSWLTVV.

The chain recombines TRBV27 with TRBJ1-5; perhaps TRBD1 as D (6 bases). The CDR3 consists of 16 residues. Germline-derived CDR1 and CDR2 are MNHEY and SMNVEV (reference sequence). The V gene lost 0 bases and the J gene lost 1 base, with 10 bases spanning the gap. The CDR3 coding sequence is TGTGCCAGCAGTTTATCGGCAGGGGCGAGCAATCAGCCCCAGCATTTT. Protein sequence: CASSLSAGASNQPQHF.

This chain uses TRBV5-8 with TRBJ2-3; maybe TRBD2 (6 bases). Between the trimmed V and J ends, which lost 2 bases and 2 bases, there was a span of 12 bases. Germline V gives CDR1 SGHTS, CDR2 YDEGEE. The CDR3 is made up of 15 amino acids. Here the CDR3 reads CASSFRDWYTDTQYF. In DNA form, the CDR3 reads TGTGCCAGCAGCTTCAGGGACTGGTACACAGATACGCAGTATTTT.

This rearrangement joins TRBV5-1 to TRBJ2-1; weak D call: TRBD2 (6 bases). The germline gives CDR1 SGHRS, CDR2 YFSETQ. CDR3 size: 15 residues. Trimming stripped 3 bases from V and 5 bases from J, with 15 bases between. DNA of the CDR3: TGCGCCAGCAGCTCGGGGGTCCTGGATAACAATGAGCAGTTCTTC. It yields the protein CASSSGVLDNNEQFF.